This T cell receptor beta chain was captured by sequencing in a study of technical replicates of blood from several donors. CDR3 length: 15 amino acids. Germline V gene sequence: CDR1 MNHEY, CDR2 SMNVEV (reference sequence). V shed 6 bases and J 3 bases; nucleotides not matched to a gene: 7. TCRdb keeps only in-frame clones here, not all; method: immunoSEQ multiplex PCR. The data show roughly 85,000 clones, around 94% seen once. V and J are TRBV27 and TRBJ2-1; 8 bases map to TRBD1. The clonotype comes from a human donor in good health. What was sequenced was T cells isolated from PBMCs. DNA of the CDR3: TGTGCCAGCAGCCATCGGACAGGGAGCTACAATGAGCAGTTCTTC. It encodes CASSHRTGSYNEQFF.